These 21 T cell receptor beta chains were sequenced from one sample in a study of blood T cell repertoires in COVID-19. Clones were sequenced by immunoSEQ multiplex PCR, and TCRdb holds only the in-frame ones, with some missing. The profile shows about 39,000 clones, roughly 85% of them singletons. Sequences were obtained from peripheral blood. The receptors originated from a man between 60 and 75 years old with acute or convalescent COVID-19.

The chain links TRBV3-1 (or the pseudogene TRBV3-2) to TRBJ1-2; 10 bases are shared with TRBD1. J gave up 3 bases and V 3 bases, and 4 bases lay outside the gene matches. The CDR3 runs to 15 residues. CDR1 is LGHDT, CDR2 YNNKEL, per germline (reference sequence). The CDR3, as DNA: TGTGCCAGCAGCCATGGGACAGGGGAGTACTATGGCTACACCTTC. This encodes CASSHGTGEYYGYTF.

This CDR3 reads CASSEGTLSLGEAFF. For the CDR3, the DNA is TGTGCCAGCAGTGAAGGGACACTCTCTTTGGGTGAAGCTTTCTTT. V is TRBV2 and J is TRBJ1-1; a possible D gene is TRBD1 (5 bases). Between the trimmed V and J ends, which lost 1 base and 7 bases, there was a span of 16 bases. CDR1 is SNHLY, CDR2 FYNNEI, per germline. This CDR3 comprises 15 residues.

The V gene is TRBV6-1, the J gene TRBJ2-7; D call uncertain. V was cut by 6 bases and J by 5 bases, with 17 bases left in between. Looked up from germline, CDR1 is MNHNS and CDR2 is SASEGT. The CDR3 has 14 amino acids. The chain's CDR3 is CASSLKVTLDEQYF. In DNA form, the CDR3 reads TGTGCCAGCAGCCTCAAGGTGACTTTGGACGAGCAGTACTTC.

The gene calls are TRBV18 and TRBJ2-2; 12 bases fit TRBD2. Germline V CDR1 and CDR2: KGHSH, LQKENI. CDR3 length equals 17 residues. V shed 5 bases and J 0 bases; nucleotides not matched to a gene: 4. The CDR3 sequence is CASSSLAGGSNTGELFF. The CDR3 region has the DNA TGTGCCAGCTCATCGCTAGCGGGGGGGTCGAACACCGGGGAGCTGTTTTTT.

The CDR3 reads CASRNKYEQYF. CDR3 in DNA: TGCGCCAGCAGGAACAAGTACGAGCAGTACTTC. The gene calls are TRBV5-1 and TRBJ2-7; D unresolved. Germline CDR1 and CDR2: SGHRS and YFSETQ. The V end lost 5 bases, the J end lost 4 bases, and 7 bases lay between the germline ends. This CDR3 has 11 residues. The full variable domain, completed using reference TRBV5-1 and TRBJ2-7, is KAGVTQTPRYLIKTRGQQVTLSCSPISGHRSVSWYQQTPGQGLQFLFEYFSETQRNKGNFPGRFSGRQFSNSRSEMNVSTLELGDSALYLCASRNKYEQYFGPGTRLTVT.

The genes are TRBV7-6 and TRBJ2-1; D call uncertain. The CDR3 has 16 amino acids. The V end was cut by 1 base, the J end by 0 bases, with 10 bases between. Germline V gives CDR1 SGHVS, CDR2 FNYEAQ. The CDR3, as DNA: TGTGCCAGCAGCTTAGGGCCCGAAATCTCCTACAATGAGCAGTTCTTC. Translated, it gives CASSLGPEISYNEQFF.

Note on this clone: Germline is not matched at one junction end, which may reflect a read error. The chain carries TRBV24-1 and TRBJ2-1, with 10 bases identical to TRBD2. CDR3 length equals 17 residues. Germline V lookup: CDR1 KGHDR, CDR2 SFDVKD. The chain's CDR3 is CATSPTASGRAYDEQFF. CDR3 nucleotide sequence: TGTGCCACCAGTCCCACTGCCAGCGGGAGGGCCTACGATGAGCAGTTCTTC.

This clone was detected a few times. In DNA form, the CDR3 reads TGTGCCAGTAGTCCAGGGCTCACCTATAATTCACCCCTCCACTTT. The encoded protein is CASSPGLTYNSPLHF. The genes are TRBV19 and TRBJ1-6, with D perhaps TRBD1 (5 bases). V was cut by 5 bases and J by 2 bases, with 10 bases left in between. Germline V lookup: CDR1 LNHDA, CDR2 SQIVND (reference sequence). This CDR3 spans 15 amino acids.

CDR3: CASSLGSANEQFF. In DNA form, the CDR3 reads TGTGCCAGCAGTTTGGGGAGTGCGAATGAGCAGTTCTTC. The chain recombines TRBV28 with TRBJ2-1; maybe TRBD2 (5 bases). Germline CDR1 reads MDHEN; CDR2 reads SYDVKM. V shed 3 bases and J shed 7 bases, with 10 bases lying between them. The CDR3 is 13 amino acids.

The gene calls are TRBV2 and TRBJ2-7; 10 positions match TRBD1. The J segment lost 2 bases and the V segment lost 8 bases, leaving 9 bases of the junction unmatched. The CDR3 runs to 15 residues. The germline CDR1 and CDR2 sequences are SNHLY and FYNNEI. The DNA of the CDR3 is TGTGCCAGCGGCCTCGGACAGGGGGGAACCTACGAGCAGTACTTC. As protein: CASGLGQGGTYEQYF.

CDR3 coding DNA: TGTGCCAGCAGCCCGCTTGGCGGGAGTGGAAATGAGCAGTTCTTC. Translation gives CASSPLGGSGNEQFF. The chain recombines TRBV11-2 with TRBJ2-1; TRBD2 aligns across 7 bases. V lost 5 bases and J lost 7; bases outside the gene matches: 11. Looked up from germline, CDR1 is SGHAT and CDR2 is FQNNGV. The CDR3 is made up of 15 amino acids.

The chain employs TRBV5-4 and TRBJ1-2, with a tentative D call TRBD1 (5 bases). Trimming shortened V by 4 bases and J by 5 bases, and 12 bases separated the two germline ends. Germline V gene data show CDR1 as SGHNT and CDR2 as YYREEE (reference sequence). The CDR3 has 13 amino acids. The CDR3 sequence: CASSPAGGYGYTF. The CDR3 DNA sequence: TGTGCCAGCAGCCCCGCGGGGGGGTATGGCTACACCTTC.

In its sample, this clone was seen a few times. The chain employs TRBV7-9 and TRBJ1-3, with 8 positions matching TRBD1. CDR3 length equals 16 residues. Germline CDR1 SEHNR, CDR2 FQNEAQ (reference sequence). The V and J ends lost 4 bases and 1 base, in that order; junction bases with no gene match: 6. The CDR3: CASSSWTGRSGNTIYF. The CDR3 coding sequence is TGTGCCAGCAGCTCCTGGACAGGGCGGTCTGGAAACACCATATATTTT.

J is TRBJ2-7 and V is TRBV5-1; D is unresolved. Trimming removed 6 bases at V and 2 bases at J, with 6 bases between. The CDR3 spans 11 residues. CDR1 is SGHRS and CDR2 is YFSETQ in the germline V gene. As DNA, the CDR3 is TGCGCCAGCACAGGCGCCTACGAGCAGTACTTC. Protein: CASTGAYEQYF.

This rearrangement joins TRBV6-5 to TRBJ1-1, with 9 nucleotides matching TRBD1. V shed 5 bases and J 7 bases; nucleotides not matched to a gene: 5. The germline CDR1 and CDR2 sequences are MNHEY and SVGAGI. CDR3 size: 13 residues. CDR3 region: CASSHTGGIEAFF. DNA for the CDR3: TGTGCCAGCAGTCATACAGGGGGCATTGAAGCTTTCTTT.

The chain employs TRBV21-1 and TRBJ1-2. TRBV21-1 is termed a pseudogene. The CDR3 runs 15 residues. The CDR3 DNA follows: TGTGCCAGCAGCTTACCTCAGCGAGCTAACTATGGCTACACCTTC. This sequence encodes CASSLPQRANYGYTF.

The chain combines TRBV7-3 with TRBJ2-5; 12 nucleotides align to TRBD2. This CDR3 contains 17 residues. The germline CDR1 and CDR2 sequences are SGHTA and FQGTGA. J was trimmed by 5 bases and V by 5 bases; bases with no gene match: 12. This chain's CDR3 is CASSPGLAGPRGETQYF. CDR3 nucleotide sequence: TGTGCCAGCAGCCCGGGACTAGCGGGCCCACGGGGTGAGACCCAGTACTTC.

Regarding this clone: The CDR3 does not end in the conserved phenylalanine or tryptophan, so this is likely a read error. The DNA is left out, because the CDR3 cannot be placed on it with certainty; the CDR3 is given as TCRdb lists it. The chain joins TRBV7-2 to TRBJ1-1; the table's D gene call, TRBD1, was not cross checked with the DNA. The CDR3 is 14 amino acids in total, end residues counted. From germline, CDR1 is SGHTA and CDR2 FQGNSA. CDR3: CASSPPPQGTTVTL.

CDR3 residues: CASSQPSLAGGGEQYF. CDR3 coding DNA: TGCGCCAGCAGCCAACCTTCTCTAGCGGGAGGGGGCGAGCAGTACTTC. This sequence joins TRBV5-1 and TRBJ2-7, with TRBD2 matching 12 bases. Trimming at V came to 4 bases and at J to 6 bases, leaving 11 bases not matched to a gene. Germline CDR1 and CDR2: SGHRS and YFSETQ. This CDR3 is 16 amino acids long.

This clone was seen a single time. CDR3 amino acids: CASSPSQGRTGELFF. In DNA, the CDR3 is TGTGCCAGCAGCCCCTCACAGGGAAGGACCGGGGAGCTGTTTTTT. The genes are TRBV7-2 and TRBJ2-2; D possibly corresponds to TRBD1 (6 bases). V gave up 5 bases and J gave up 5 bases, with 15 bases separating them. Per the germline V gene, CDR1 is SGHTA and CDR2 is FQGNSA. CDR3 length: 15 residues.

The rearrangement uses TRBV7-3 and TRBJ2-5; possibly TRBD2 for D (6 bases). Germline V gives CDR1 SGHTA, CDR2 FQGTGA. The CDR3 spans 14 residues. The V end was cut by 1 base, the J end by 7 bases, with 13 bases between. In DNA, the CDR3 is TGTGCCAGCAGCTTAAATCCGGGAGAAAGGACCCAGTACTTC. Protein sequence: CASSLNPGERTQYF.